The present entry profiles one T cell receptor beta chain with its context. Its matching antigen is unknown. Between the trimmed V and J ends, which lost 0 bases and 7 bases, there was a span of 12 bases. The CDR3 spans 15 residues. Germline V CDR1 and CDR2: LGHNA, YNFKEQ. This entry comes from a study of beta chain features in type 1 diabetes. Study-level background: The study examined around 98,000,000 sorted cells across all samples.

Expressed TCRB transcripts were sequenced, since all the RNA that had been isolated was reverse transcribed. The method was immunoSEQ multiplex PCR; TCRdb's version includes in-frame clones alone and lacks a portion of them. The data show 50,000 or so clones, about 40% seen once. All of the sorted populations showed purity greater than 98%. Study results and caveats: Cells with high TCR expression could be over-represented by cDNA sequencing. People with Type 1 diabetes carried modestly yet significantly shorter TCRB CDR3s in all four CD4+ subsets. The VDJ junctions of type 1 diabetes patients carried fewer insertions and more deletions.

This TCR was sampled from a young man with type 1 diabetes. The sample was Tregs from blood. The rearrangement uses TRBV4-2 and TRBJ1-4; D is ambiguous. This CDR3 reads CASSQDGGLREKLFF. The CDR3 DNA follows: TGTGCCAGCAGCCAAGATGGCGGGCTGCGTGAAAAACTGTTTTTT.